A single sample is the source of the 9 T cell receptor beta chains below, sequenced in a study of cytomegalovirus exposure and HLA in healthy donors. The PCR contained 60 Vbeta and 13 Jbeta primers. Profiled with immunoSEQ multiplex PCR; TCRdb holds only in-frame clones, not every one. This sample has about 170,000 clones; about 62% occur once, and the top ten carry around 3.2%. The sequencing sample was made of PBMCs. Receptors originate from a man aged 40-49 years in good health and CMV-seronegative.

The V and J genes are TRBV5-1 and TRBJ2-3; maybe TRBD2 (6 bases). CDR1 SGHRS and CDR2 YFSETQ come from the germline V gene. There are 14 residues in the CDR3. The germline V and J ends were trimmed by 5 bases and 3 bases, with 13 bases remaining between them. DNA for the CDR3: TGCGCCAGCAGTTGGAGTGGGGGGACAGATACGCAGTATTTT. As protein: CASSWSGGTDTQYF.

In its sample, this clone was seen a few times. The rearrangement joins TRBV7-2 to TRBJ2-7, with 10 positions matching TRBD1. The ends lost 5 bases at V and 0 bases at J; junction bases unmatched: 4. Germline CDR1 is SGHTA and CDR2 is FQGNSA. The CDR3 runs 15 residues. In DNA form, the CDR3 reads TGTGCCAGCAGCCCCCGGACAGGGGGCTCCTACGAGCAGTACTTC. Protein product: CASSPRTGGSYEQYF.

The rearrangement joins TRBV5-1 to TRBJ2-7, with D perhaps matching TRBD2 (6 bases). Trimming removed 0 bases at V and 4 bases at J, with 20 bases between. Germline V CDR1 and CDR2: SGHRS, YFSETQ. The CDR3 runs 17 residues. CDR3 in amino acids: CASSLDPGALGGYEQYF. CDR3 bases: TGCGCCAGCAGCTTGGACCCAGGCGCCCTAGGAGGGTACGAGCAGTACTTC. The full variable domain, its missing parts supplied by reference TRBV5-1 and TRBJ2-7, is KAGVTQTPRYLIKTRGQQVTLSCSPISGHRSVSWYQQTPGQGLQFLFEYFSETQRNKGNFPGRFSGRQFSNSRSEMNVSTLELGDSALYLCASSLDPGALGGYEQYFGPGTRLTVT.

The rearrangement joins TRBV2 to TRBJ2-3, with D possibly TRBD2 on 6 matching bases. CDR3 length: 14 residues. Trimming removed 6 bases from V and 0 bases from J, with 10 bases in between. The germline V gene has CDR1 SNHLY and CDR2 FYNNEI. CDR3 sequence (DNA): TGTGCCAGCAGGGGGGGAATTAGCACAGATACGCAGTATTTT. Its protein product is CASRGGISTDTQYF.

The rearrangement links TRBV5-1 to TRBJ1-3; no clear D. Trimming took 2 bases from V and 4 from J, leaving 10 bases between them. Looked up from germline, CDR1 is SGHRS and CDR2 is YFSETQ. CDR3 length: 14 residues. The CDR3 reads CASSLTGLGNTIYF. In DNA form, the CDR3 reads TGCGCCAGCAGCTTAACGGGTCTCGGAAACACCATATATTTT.

This clone has just a few counts. J is TRBJ2-1 and V is TRBV5-4, with 7 bases matching TRBD1. The CDR3 has 11 residues. CDR1 and CDR2 (germline): SGHNT, YYREEE (reference sequence). The junction had 2 bases not matched to a gene; V was cut back by 6 bases and J by 8 bases. CDR3 bases: TGTGCCAGCAAGACAGGGCATGAGCAGTTCTTC. Encoded protein: CASKTGHEQFF.

V gene TRBV10-3 combines with J gene TRBJ2-2; TRBD2 agrees at 13 bases. J lost 4 bases, V lost 7 bases, and 9 bases had no gene match. Germline V gives CDR1 ENHRY, CDR2 SYGVKD. The CDR3 has 17 amino acids. The CDR3 coding sequence is TGTGCCATCACCTCCACCACTAGCGGGGGGGGCACCGGGGAGCTGTTTTTT. It is translated as CAITSTTSGGGTGELFF.

The V call is TRBV15, the J call TRBJ1-1, with a possible D match to TRBD1 (6 bases). The ends were cut back, 7 bases at V and 1 base at J, with 16 bases in the middle. Germline V lookup: CDR1 LNHNV, CDR2 YYDKDF (reference sequence). This CDR3 is 15 amino acids long. The CDR3 protein is CATKQGQQRNTEAFF. The CDR3 DNA reads as TGTGCCACCAAACAGGGCCAACAAAGGAACACTGAAGCTTTCTTT. Variable domain in full (rest from reference TRBV15 and TRBJ1-1): DAMVIQNPRYQVTQFGKPVTLSCSQTLNHNVMYWYQQKSSQAPKLLFHYYDKDFNNEADTPDNFQSRRPNTSFCFLDIRSPGLGDTAMYLCATKQGQQRNTEAFFGQGTRLTVV.

The V and J genes are TRBV19 and TRBJ2-3; the D gene is possibly TRBD1 (6 bases). Looked up from germline, CDR1 is LNHDA and CDR2 is SQIVND (reference sequence). This CDR3 has 15 amino acids. V lost 5 bases, J lost 4 bases, and 16 bases lay in between. The CDR3 coding sequence is TGTGCCAGTAGTCAACAGGGCACCACTTCAGATACGCAGTATTTT. It codes for CASSQQGTTSDTQYF.